This TCR beta chain is drawn from a study of cytomegalovirus exposure and HLA in healthy donors. Study in general: The study placed 70% to 90% of its 398 genotyped donors in the Caucasian-associated ancestry cluster.

With 60 Vbeta and 13 Jbeta primers, the PCR was carried out. Some clones are missing from TCRdb's copy, which holds only in-frame ones; the method was immunoSEQ multiplex PCR. The sample consists of about 200,000 clones, 9.5% to 15% of them appearing once. Germline values: CDR1 SGHNT, CDR2 YENEEA. There are 12 residues in the CDR3. The V gene lost 5 bases and the J gene lost 2 bases, with 5 bases spanning the gap. A few counts support this clone. The antigen is undetermined. Whole-study findings and limits: CMV antigen specificity was confirmed in vitro for three CMV-associated chains.

Sequencing used PBMCs. The chain carries TRBV11-3 and TRBJ2-3; D is unresolved. The sequence was collected from a man in his forties or fifties in good health and CMV-seropositive. CDR3 sequence: CASSPNTDTQYF. The CDR3 bases are TGTGCCAGCAGCCCCAACACAGATACGCAGTATTTT.